The present T cell receptor (beta chain) was sequenced within a study of T cell responses to AZD1222 COVID-19 vaccine. On this clone: What it binds is unknown.

Sequencing used immunoSEQ multiplex PCR; TCRdb keeps in-frame clones, though not all of them. The repertoire has more than 150,000 clones, about nine tenths of them found once; the top ten carry approximately 1.5%. The CDR3 extends over 18 amino acids. Germline values: CDR1 SGDLS, CDR2 YYNGEE. Deletions cut 3 bases from V and 5 bases from J, with 26 bases between. Study observations and caveats: Females made up more of the donors, who were largely white British, and clonal diversity may have come out too low. Unmutated variant regions are reportedly the target of nearly half of TCRs that are spike-specific.

Sequenced here: peripheral blood, sampled on day 0 of AZD1222 vaccination. This receptor was identified in an adult in good health. This chain connects TRBV9 to TRBJ2-5, with a tentative D call TRBD1 (7 bases). The CDR3 here is CASSERPESGGSGETQYF. DNA of the CDR3: TGTGCCAGCAGCGAACGCCCGGAGTCAGGGGGGTCAGGGGAGACCCAGTACTTC.